The entry below describes one T cell receptor (beta chain). The antigen is undetermined. At one end the junction does not follow the germline gene, possibly because of a read error. This entry belongs to a study of T-cell memory formation after mild COVID-19. Turning to the study itself: TCR clusters mostly belonged to single donors. Study-wide results and limits: Second-wave clones reaching peak frequency on day 37 lacked confirmed SARS-CoV-2 specificity. Largely, contracting CD4+ clones fell within CM and EM, and contracting CD8+ clones within EMRA.

TCR alpha and TCR beta cDNA libraries carrying sample barcodes and UMIs were produced by 5'RACE using constant-segment primers. A single record per CDR3 protein comes from TCRdb applying MiXCR to the 5' RACE reads. The table shows roughly 340,000 distinct CDR3 sequences, with 20% to 25% occurring only once. The CDR3 consists of 11 residues. The germline V gene encodes CDR1 SGHTA and CDR2 FQGNSA. The chain employs TRBV7-2 and TRBJ2-7, with 10 positions matching TRBD1. Specimen: PBMCs or a T cell subset sorted from them (not recorded which). This receptor was identified in a man aged 18 to 29 who had mild COVID-19 (a few samples of this study predate the infection). Cell type and time point are not known. The CDR3 DNA sequence: TGTGCCAGCAGCCCAGGGACAGGGGTCGAATTC. It translates to CASSPGTGVEF. Full variable domain (missing parts from reference TRBV7-2 and TRBJ2-7): GAGVSQSPSNKVTEKGKDVELRCDPISGHTALYWYRQSLGQGLEFLIYFQGNSAPDKSGLPSDRFSAERTGGSVSTLTIQRTQQEDSAVYLCASSPGTGVEFGPGTRLTVT.